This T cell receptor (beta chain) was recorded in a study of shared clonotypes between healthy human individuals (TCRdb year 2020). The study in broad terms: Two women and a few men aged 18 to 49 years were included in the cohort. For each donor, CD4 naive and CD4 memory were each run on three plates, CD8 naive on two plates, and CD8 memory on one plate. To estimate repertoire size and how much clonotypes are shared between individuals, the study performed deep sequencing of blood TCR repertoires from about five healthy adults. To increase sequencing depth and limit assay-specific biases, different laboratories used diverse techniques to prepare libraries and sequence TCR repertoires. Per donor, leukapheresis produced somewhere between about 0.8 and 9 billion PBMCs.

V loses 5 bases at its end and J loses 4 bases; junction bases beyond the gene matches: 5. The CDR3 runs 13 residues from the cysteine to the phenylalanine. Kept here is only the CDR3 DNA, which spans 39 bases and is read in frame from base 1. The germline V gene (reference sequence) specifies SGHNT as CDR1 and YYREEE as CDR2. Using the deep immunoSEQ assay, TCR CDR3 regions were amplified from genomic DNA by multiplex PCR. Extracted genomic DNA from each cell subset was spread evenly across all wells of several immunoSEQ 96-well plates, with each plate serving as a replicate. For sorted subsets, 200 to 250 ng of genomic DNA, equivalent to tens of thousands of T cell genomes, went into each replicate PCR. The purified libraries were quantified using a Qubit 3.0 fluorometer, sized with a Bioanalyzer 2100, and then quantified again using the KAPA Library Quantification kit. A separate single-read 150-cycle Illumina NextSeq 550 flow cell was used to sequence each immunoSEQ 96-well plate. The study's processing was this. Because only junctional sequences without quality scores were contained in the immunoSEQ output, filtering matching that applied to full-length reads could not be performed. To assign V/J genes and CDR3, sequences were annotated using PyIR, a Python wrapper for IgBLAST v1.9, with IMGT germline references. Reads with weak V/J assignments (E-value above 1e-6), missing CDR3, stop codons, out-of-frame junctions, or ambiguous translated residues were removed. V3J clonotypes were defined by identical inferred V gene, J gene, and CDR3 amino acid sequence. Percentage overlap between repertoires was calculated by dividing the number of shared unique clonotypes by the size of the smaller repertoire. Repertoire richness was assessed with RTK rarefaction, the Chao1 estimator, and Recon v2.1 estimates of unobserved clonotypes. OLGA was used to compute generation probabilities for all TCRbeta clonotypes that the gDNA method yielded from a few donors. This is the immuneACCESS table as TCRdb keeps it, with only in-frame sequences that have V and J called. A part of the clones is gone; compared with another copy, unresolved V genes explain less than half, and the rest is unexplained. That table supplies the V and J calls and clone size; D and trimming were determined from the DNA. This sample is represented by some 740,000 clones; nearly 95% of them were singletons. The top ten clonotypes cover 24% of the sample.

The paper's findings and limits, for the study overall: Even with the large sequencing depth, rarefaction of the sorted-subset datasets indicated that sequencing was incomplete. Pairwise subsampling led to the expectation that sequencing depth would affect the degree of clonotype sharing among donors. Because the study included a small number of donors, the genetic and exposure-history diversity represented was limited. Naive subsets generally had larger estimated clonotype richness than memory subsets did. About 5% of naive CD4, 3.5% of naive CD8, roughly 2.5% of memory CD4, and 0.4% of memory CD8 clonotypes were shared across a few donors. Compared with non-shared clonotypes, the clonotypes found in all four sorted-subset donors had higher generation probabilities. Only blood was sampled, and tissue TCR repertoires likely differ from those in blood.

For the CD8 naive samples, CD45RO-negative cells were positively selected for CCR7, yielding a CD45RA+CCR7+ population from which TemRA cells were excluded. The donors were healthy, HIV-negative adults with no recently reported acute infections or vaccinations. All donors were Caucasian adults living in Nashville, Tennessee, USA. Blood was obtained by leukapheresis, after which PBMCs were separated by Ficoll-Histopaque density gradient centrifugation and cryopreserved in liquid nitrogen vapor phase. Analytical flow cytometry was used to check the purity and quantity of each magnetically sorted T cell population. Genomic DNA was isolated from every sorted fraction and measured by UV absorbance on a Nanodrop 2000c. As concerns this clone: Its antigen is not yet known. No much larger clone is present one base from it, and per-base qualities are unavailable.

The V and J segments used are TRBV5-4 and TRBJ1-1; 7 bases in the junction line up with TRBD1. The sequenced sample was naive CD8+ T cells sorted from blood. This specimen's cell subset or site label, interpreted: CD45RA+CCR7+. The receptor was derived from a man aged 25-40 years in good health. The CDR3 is CASRYGQATEAFF. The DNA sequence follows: TGTGCCAGCAGATATGGACAGGCCACTGAAGCTTTCTTT.